Below, 18 T cell receptor beta chains from the same sample are listed, as sequenced in a study of T cell repertoires in cytomegalovirus infection. Which antigens these TCRs recognize remains unknown. TCRdb used MiXCR to reprocess the reads, holding one entry per CDR3 protein. The data show about 71,000 distinct CDR3 sequences, 20% seen once. Source: CD8+ T cells from cultured PBMCs, taken from culture after CMV antigen stimulation. The receptor source for this set is a human donor in good health (CMV status not recorded). Some clones in this sample may be carry-over from other donors' samples.

V is TRBV7-3 and J is TRBJ1-4, with 8 bases matching TRBD1. The CDR3 length is 15 residues. V dropped 5 bases and J dropped 4; count of bases not matched to a gene: 6. Germline CDR1 and CDR2: SGHTA and FQGTGA. The CDR3 is CASSATGGSNEKLFF. In DNA, the CDR3 is TGTGCCAGCAGCGCCACAGGGGGAAGTAATGAAAAACTGTTTTTT.

The chain carries TRBV15 and TRBJ1-5; D is uncertain. The CDR3 is 13 amino acids. CDR1 and CDR2 (germline): LNHNV, YYDKDF (reference sequence). V lost 5 bases to trimming and J lost 5 bases, with 10 bases between them. CDR3 loop: CATSRDLHQPQHF. The CDR3 region has the DNA TGTGCCACCAGCCGGGATCTTCATCAGCCCCAGCATTTT.

This clonotype appeared a few times. V is TRBV6-5 and J is TRBJ2-1, with TRBD2 matching over 7 bases. V dropped 6 bases and J dropped 9; count of bases not matched to a gene: 38. The CDR3 sequence is 23 residues long. CDR1 MNHEY and CDR2 SVGAGI come from the germline V gene. CDR3 sequence (DNA): TGTGCCAGCAGCCCCAGACTAGCCGGTTATGCCCACCAACCCCACTCGTCCCCTAGTGAGCAGTTCTTC. This codes for CASSPRLAGYAHQPHSSPSEQFF.

The J gene is TRBJ2-1, the V gene TRBV9; 9 bases match TRBD1. Germline V gene data show CDR1 as SGDLS and CDR2 as YYNGEE. V shed 0 bases and J 5 bases; nucleotides not matched to a gene: 3. The CDR3 length is 15 residues. The CDR3 nucleotides read TGTGCCAGCAGCGTAGGAGGGACAGGGAACAATGAGCAGTTCTTC. Translated: CASSVGGTGNNEQFF.

This clonotype has only one observation. CDR3 amino acids: CASSLLGTLYATDTQYF. CDR3 nucleotide sequence: TGCGCCAGCAGCTTACTCGGGACTCTCTACGCCACAGATACGCAGTATTTT. This rearrangement joins TRBV5-1 to TRBJ2-3; D is perhaps TRBD2 (6 bases). Per the germline V gene, CDR1 is SGHRS and CDR2 is YFSETQ. Trimming removed 2 bases at V and 2 bases at J, with 18 bases between. The CDR3 covers 17 residues.

This clonotype has a handful of counts. The CDR3 region is CASSPGQGGGYTF. Here the CDR3 DNA reads TGTGCCAGCAGCCCGGGACAGGGAGGGGGCTACACCTTC. The chain carries TRBV12-3 or TRBV12-4 and TRBJ1-2; TRBD1 matches at 9 bases. J gave up 8 bases and V 6 bases, and 7 bases lay outside the gene matches. There are 13 residues in the CDR3.

The chain joins TRBV7-2 to TRBJ2-1; D is undetermined. Germline CDR1 is SGHTA and CDR2 is FQGNSA. This CDR3 has 11 amino acids. Trimming left V 4 bases short and J 7 bases short, with 5 bases between. CDR3 residues: CASSSRNEQFF. CDR3 DNA: TGTGCCAGCAGCTCGAGAAATGAGCAGTTCTTC. Complete variable domain (other parts from reference TRBV7-2 and TRBJ2-1): GAGVSQSPSNKVTEKGKDVELRCDPISGHTALYWYRQSLGQGLEFLIYFQGNSAPDKSGLPSDRFSAERTGGSVSTLTIQRTQQEDSAVYLCASSSRNEQFFGPGTRLTVL.

This clonotype has more than one count but fewer than ten. The rearrangement joins TRBV12-3 or TRBV12-4 to TRBJ2-5; no definite D call. The V gene lost 4 bases and the J gene lost 9 bases, with 9 bases spanning the gap. The CDR3 loop spans 11 amino acids. DNA of the CDR3: TGTGCCAGCAGTTCGGCCGCGTCCCAGTACTTC. Translation: CASSSAASQYF.

The genes are TRBV12-3 or TRBV12-4 and TRBJ1-5, with D hard to call. This CDR3 is built from 13 residues. V was clipped by 0 bases and J by 0 bases, with 0 bases between them. CDR3: CASSLASNQPQHF. CDR3 in DNA: TGTGCCAGCAGTTTAGCTAGCAATCAGCCCCAGCATTTT.

The chain uses TRBV9 and TRBJ2-1, with 7 positions matching TRBD1. V shed 2 bases and J 1 base; nucleotides not matched to a gene: 3. Germline V lookup: CDR1 SGDLS, CDR2 YYNGEE. CDR3 size: 15 residues. The CDR3 sequence: CASSVTGVSYNEQFF. Here the CDR3 DNA reads TGTGCCAGCAGCGTCACAGGGGTTTCCTACAATGAGCAGTTCTTC. Supplemented by reference TRBV9 and TRBJ2-1, the full variable domain reads DSGVTQTPKHLITATGQRVTLRCSPRSGDLSVYWYQQSLDQGLQFLIQYYNGEERAKGNILERFSAQQFPDLHSELNLSSLELGDSALYFCASSVTGVSYNEQFFGPGTRLTVL.

This clonotype was seen a handful of times. This chain links TRBV4-2 with TRBJ1-5, with D perhaps TRBD1 (5 bases). CDR3 length: 14 residues. Germline V CDR1 and CDR2: LGHNA, YNFKEQ. The V end was cut by 0 bases, the J end by 11 bases, with 14 bases between. This CDR3 reads CASSQERGVVAQHF. CDR3 in DNA: TGTGCCAGCAGCCAAGAGAGAGGGGTTGTAGCCCAGCATTTT.

This clonotype was seen more than once but under ten times. The chain links TRBV7-2 to TRBJ2-1; tentatively, D is TRBD1 (6 bases). Looked up from germline, CDR1 is SGHTA and CDR2 is FQGNSA. The V end was cut by 3 bases, the J end by 7 bases, with 19 bases between. The length of the CDR3 is 16 residues. The CDR3 DNA reads as TGTGCCAGCAGCTTGACCGACAGGACAGCCCTAAATGAGCAGTTCTTC. It translates to CASSLTDRTALNEQFF.

This chain joins TRBV6-1 and TRBJ2-1; TRBD1 is a possible D gene (5 bases). CDR1 is MNHNS and CDR2 is SASEGT in the germline V gene. CDR3 length: 14 residues. V lost 3 bases to trimming and J lost 5 bases, with 11 bases between them. In nucleotides, the CDR3 is TGTGCCAGCAGTGAGGGGCTAATGAACAATGAGCAGTTCTTC. This encodes CASSEGLMNNEQFF.

The rearrangement joins TRBV12-3 or TRBV12-4 to TRBJ1-2; 7 bases map to TRBD1. The CDR3 consists of 15 residues. Unmatched junction bases numbered 8, after V lost 2 bases and J lost 5 bases. CDR3 in amino acids: CASSLSGTDPYGYTF. The CDR3 coding sequence is TGTGCCAGCAGTTTATCAGGGACAGACCCATATGGCTACACCTTC.

The chain employs TRBV6-5 and TRBJ1-1; D remains ambiguous. V lost 0 bases and J 0 bases, leaving 5 bases between the germline ends. The CDR3 sequence is 14 residues long. In germline, CDR1 is MNHEY, CDR2 SVGAGI. In nucleotides, the CDR3 is TGTGCCAGCAGTTACTCGAGTGTGAACACTGAAGCTTTCTTT. It is translated as CASSYSSVNTEAFF.

This clonotype was seen only a few times. The V and J genes are TRBV7-8 and TRBJ2-4; D might be TRBD1 or TRBD2, each matching 6 bases. V lost 4 bases and J lost 1, with 20 bases in between. The CDR3 consists of 18 residues. Per germline, CDR1 SGHVS and CDR2 FQNEAQ. CDR3 residues: CASSYSTEGGSAKNIQYF. The CDR3 DNA follows: TGTGCCAGCAGCTACTCTACTGAGGGGGGCTCGGCCAAAAACATTCAGTACTTC.

This clonotype was observed many times. J is TRBJ2-7 and V is TRBV10-3, with 9 positions matching TRBD1. The CDR3 loop spans 13 amino acids. V gave up 10 bases and J gave up 1 base; unmatched junction bases: 5. Germline loops: CDR1 ENHRY, CDR2 SYGVKD. CDR3 protein: CATGTGPSYEQYF. CDR3 in DNA: TGTGCCACGGGGACAGGGCCTTCCTACGAGCAGTACTTC.

The rearrangement links TRBV7-2 to TRBJ2-1; D is uncertain. Between the trimmed V and J ends, which lost 3 bases and 8 bases, there was a span of 23 bases. This CDR3 contains 17 residues. The germline CDR1 and CDR2 sequences are SGHTA and FQGNSA. The DNA of the CDR3 is TGTGCCAGCAGCTTTAAGGACCGACGTTACCGAATGGATGAGCAGTTCTTC. Encoded protein: CASSFKDRRYRMDEQFF.